This TCR beta chain was sequenced during a study of blood T cell repertoires in COVID-19. Overall study context: Sources were T cells, B-cell-depleted T cells, or PBMCs; the material itself was cDNA or gDNA.

Under the authors' procedure: From reference gene primer amplification, estimates of nucleated cell counts were derived. Sequencing was performed with immunoSEQ multiplex PCR; in TCRdb, only in-frame clones are kept and a portion is missing. V, J and clone size reflect that table, while D and trimming were determined from the DNA. The table includes roughly 190,000 clones, more than 75% detected once. The CDR3 covers 14 residues. This chain joins TRBV21-1 and TRBJ2-1; the table's D call TRBD2 went unverified against the DNA. TRBV21-1 is an annotated pseudogene. This clonotype originated in a man between 65 and 85 years old with acute or convalescent COVID-19. The sequenced sample was peripheral blood. CDR3 sequence reads: CASTPGGGYNEQFF. DNA of the CDR3: TGTGCCAGCACCCCCGGGGGGGGGTACAATGAGCAGTTCTTC.